Sequencing of this T cell receptor beta chain was carried out in a study of early stage breast cancer tumors. Study-wide context: Most of the 16 invasive tumors were ER+, PR+ and HER2-. Each sample averaged approximately 10-fold read coverage.

Sequenced by immunoSEQ multiplex PCR; TCRdb stores in-frame clones only, minus some. This table has approximately 70,000 clones, more than 70% appearing once. Study-wide findings and caveats: Enriched TCRB sequences shared across patients were mostly commonly generated sequences. Tumors had roughly 2.5-fold higher T cell density and higher clonality than adjacent normal breast tissue.

V dropped 2 bases and J dropped 3 bases, with 13 bases sitting between them. This CDR3 region has 15 residues. The V gene's germline CDR1 is GTSNPN and CDR2 SVGIG (reference sequence). Details on this clone: Its matching antigen is unknown.

This clonotype was sampled from a person in their forties with breast cancer. The J gene is TRBJ1-4, the V gene TRBV30, with D possibly matching TRBD1 (5 bases). The sequencing input was blood. The CDR3 DNA reads TGTGCCTGGAGTCATTGGAGGACACCTAATGAAAAACTGTTTTTT. Protein product: CAWSHWRTPNEKLFF. Filled out from reference TRBV30 and TRBJ1-4, the complete variable domain reads SQTIHQWPATLVQPVGSPLSLECTVEGTSNPNLYWYRQAAGRGLQLLFYSVGIGQISSEVPQNLSASRPQDRQFILSSKKLLLSDSGFYLCAWSHWRTPNEKLFFGSGTQLSVL.